This TCR beta chain originates from a study of shared T cell receptors in the human thymus. Repertoires were generated with immunoSEQ multiplex PCR, while TCRdb's copy carries only in-frame clones and drops some. Of roughly 560,000 clones in the sample, approximately 78% were seen once. Trimming at V came to 5 bases and at J to 6 bases, leaving 10 bases not matched to a gene. Germline lookup yields CDR1 LGHNT and CDR2 FRNRAP. The CDR3 is made up of 16 amino acids. These data also formed part of another study, on human thymus T cells. That publication notes: From resections taken during corrective heart surgery, the thymus tissue was obtained. Overlap was high between thymic repertoires from unrelated individuals, as reported in related research.

The chain employs TRBV12-5 and TRBJ2-2; 9 bases line up with TRBD1. The specimen sequenced was thymocytes. This clonotype originated in a boy less than two years old with a congenital heart defect. CDR3 amino acids: CASGLMGTGSPGELFF. For the CDR3, the DNA is TGTGCTAGTGGTCTCATGGGGACAGGGTCTCCCGGGGAGCTGTTTTTT.